Below, 32 T cell receptor beta chains from the same sample are listed, as sequenced in a study of blood T cells in healthy people across ages. A second 7 to 11 cycle PCR used barcoded and J-beta primers. TCRdb re-analysed the 5' RACE reads in MiXCR, keeping a single row per CDR3 protein. Here the sample spans approximately 400,000 distinct CDR3 sequences, 45% to 65% being singletons. Sequencing was performed on blood. The receptors here all came from a man aged 55 to 70 in good health.

The chain joins TRBV7-6 to TRBJ2-7; D is undetermined. This CDR3 region has 14 residues. Trimming cost V 4 bases and J 0 bases, with 10 bases left between them. Germline V gene lookup returns CDR1 SGHVS and CDR2 FNYEAQ. The CDR3 bases are TGTGCCAGCAGCTCCACAGCATTCTCCTACGAGCAGTACTTC. Translated: CASSSTAFSYEQYF.

Many counts were recorded for this clonotype. The CDR3 loop reads CASSFGLDEQYF. CDR3 in DNA: TGTGCCAGCAGCTTTGGGTTGGACGAGCAGTACTTC. The chain is built from TRBV7-8 and TRBJ2-7; no firm D call. Germline-derived CDR1 and CDR2 are SGHVS and FQNEAQ. V shed 3 bases and J shed 5 bases, with 8 bases lying between them. CDR3 length: 12 amino acids.

V gene TRBV11-2 combines with J gene TRBJ2-5; no reliable D call. Trimming took off 1 base at V and 2 bases at J, with 5 bases between the two ends. The CDR3 totals 13 residues. In germline, CDR1 is SGHAT, CDR2 FQNNGV. CDR3 protein: CASSLGEQETQYF. CDR3 nucleotides: TGTGCCAGCAGCTTAGGGGAACAAGAGACCCAGTACTTC.

Ten or more counts support this clonotype. The CDR3 region has the DNA TGCAGTGCTAGAGTCCGGGACAGGGGGCTTAGCTCCTACAATGAGCAGTTCTTC. This gives the protein CSARVRDRGLSSYNEQFF. V gene TRBV20-1 combines with J gene TRBJ2-1; TRBD1 aligns across 12 bases. V shed 1 base, J shed 0 bases, and the junction held 7 bases outside the gene matches. The CDR3 spans 18 residues. CDR1 is DFQATT and CDR2 is SNEGSKA in the germline V gene (reference sequence).

V usage is TRBV6-5 and J usage is TRBJ2-3, with D perhaps matching TRBD2 (5 bases). Germline V gene lookup returns CDR1 MNHEY and CDR2 SVGAGI. This CDR3 has 15 residues. V was pared by 8 bases and J by 3 bases, with 18 bases between. The CDR3 region has the DNA TGTGCCAGCCGATCAGGTGGAGGTTGGACAGATACGCAGTATTTT. Encoded protein: CASRSGGGWTDTQYF.

The chain uses TRBV20-1 and TRBJ2-1; 8 bases line up with TRBD2. The CDR3 spans 17 residues. V was clipped by 3 bases and J by 1 base; unmatched bases: 11. The germline V gene has CDR1 DFQATT and CDR2 SNEGSKA (reference sequence). The CDR3 DNA is TGCAGTGCTAGGCAACGGGGGGGACCAAATTCCTACAATGAGCAGTTCTTC. Protein product: CSARQRGGPNSYNEQFF.

This chain joins TRBV7-2 and TRBJ1-5; D not certain. Germline assignment: CDR1 SGHTA and CDR2 FQGNSA. V gave up 6 bases and J gave up 3 bases, with 18 bases separating them. CDR3 length: 16 residues. CDR3 coding DNA: TGTGCCAGCAGAGAATCGGGAGGGTATGTCAATCAGCCCCAGCATTTT. It encodes CASRESGGYVNQPQHF.

The CDR3 is CASSQDPAGGGYTF. The CDR3 DNA follows: TGTGCCAGCAGCCAAGATCCGGCAGGGGGGGGCTACACCTTC. The chain uses TRBV3-1 and TRBJ1-2, with 7 bases fitting TRBD1. This CDR3 spans 14 amino acids. V lost 0 bases, J lost 8 bases, and 6 bases stayed unmatched. Germline V gene data show CDR1 as LGHDT and CDR2 as YNNKEL (reference sequence).

This clonotype appeared a few times. The chain recombines TRBV20-1 with TRBJ2-1; D is ambiguous. V dropped 6 bases and J dropped 4 bases, with 19 bases sitting between them. The V gene's germline CDR1 is DFQATT and CDR2 SNEGSKA (reference sequence). The CDR3 consists of 15 residues. The CDR3 bases are TGCAGTGCCCACCCGACCGCGTACCGTTACAATGAGCAGTTCTTC. Its protein is CSAHPTAYRYNEQFF.

This chain connects TRBV20-1 to TRBJ2-1, with D tentatively TRBD2 (5 bases). TRBJ2-7 matches the DNA end more closely, so the J call is doubtful. The CDR3 totals 12 residues. Germline CDR1 DFQATT, CDR2 SNEGSKA (reference sequence). Here the CDR3 reads CSARPGSYEQYF. DNA of the CDR3: TGCAGTGCTAGACCGGGGTCCTACGAGCAGTACTTC.

This clonotype turned up a few times. The chain couples TRBV7-2 to TRBJ2-4; D gene ambiguous. The CDR3 is made up of 14 amino acids. From germline, CDR1 is SGHTA and CDR2 FQGNSA. The V end was cut by 1 base, the J end by 5 bases, with 9 bases between. As DNA, the CDR3 is TGTGCCAGCAGCTTAGACCACTCCGAAAACATTCAGTACTTC. It is translated as CASSLDHSENIQYF.

The sample holds a few counts of this clonotype. A much larger clone differs from this one at a single base, so this may be a read error. The genes are TRBV10-3 and TRBJ2-3, with no clear D. From germline, CDR1 is ENHRY and CDR2 SYGVKD. The V and J ends lost 2 bases and 1 base respectively, with 13 bases between them. The CDR3 has 16 amino acids. As DNA, the CDR3 is TGTGCCATCAGTGAGACGGCGTGGCTGGGCACAGATACGCAGTATTTT. This encodes CAISETAWLGTDTQYF.

The J gene is TRBJ2-5, the V gene TRBV7-9, with D perhaps TRBD1 or TRBD2 (6 bases each). V shed 7 bases and J shed 1 base, with 16 bases lying between them. The germline gives CDR1 SEHNR, CDR2 FQNEAQ (reference sequence). The CDR3 sequence is 15 residues long. CDR3 DNA sequence: TGTGCCAGCACGGTGGGGGGCTTATTCCAAGAGACCCAGTACTTC. Amino acids: CASTVGGLFQETQYF.

Concerning this clonotype itself: This may stem from a read error, because a much larger clone lies one nucleotide away. The chain recombines TRBV9 with TRBJ2-3; 7 bases match TRBD1. The V gene end was trimmed by 2 bases and the J gene end by 2 bases; junction bases not matched to a gene: 5. The CDR3 sequence is 15 residues long. CDR1 and CDR2 (germline): SGDLS, YYNGEE. The CDR3, as DNA: TGTGCCAGCAGCGTGTCCGGGACAGACACAGATACGCAGTATTTT. Residues: CASSVSGTDTDTQYF. The full variable domain, completed using reference TRBV9 and TRBJ2-3, is DSGVTQTPKHLITATGQRVTLRCSPRSGDLSVYWYQQSLDQGLQFLIQYYNGEERAKGNILERFSAQQFPDLHSELNLSSLELGDSALYFCASSVSGTDTDTQYFGPGTRLTVL.

The chain links TRBV29-1 to TRBJ2-5; D uncertain. CDR1 and CDR2 (germline): SQVTM, ANQGSEA. V was shortened by 7 bases and J by 2 bases, with 14 bases between the two germline ends. The CDR3 sequence is 13 residues long. The CDR3 DNA reads TGCAGCGCCTCTAAGTCCACACAAGAGACCCAGTACTTC. Protein sequence: CSASKSTQETQYF.

The gene calls are TRBV12-3 or TRBV12-4 and TRBJ2-5; 7 bases agree with TRBD1. TRBJ2-7 matches the DNA end more closely, so the J call is doubtful. CDR3 length equals 16 residues. The CDR3 bases are TGTGCCAGCAGTTTAGCGGCAGGGGGTTCCTTCTACGAGCAGTACTTC. It translates to CASSLAAGGSFYEQYF.

V is TRBV6-5 and J is TRBJ2-2; 10 positions match TRBD2. Germline V CDR1 and CDR2: MNHEY, SVGAGI. The ends lost 10 bases at V and 0 bases at J; junction bases unmatched: 5. The CDR3 is made up of 15 amino acids. CDR3 sequence (DNA): TGTGCCATTAAGCGGGAGGGAGCGAACACCGGGGAGCTGTTTTTT. Encoded protein: CAIKREGANTGELFF.

V gene TRBV3-1 combines with J gene TRBJ1-2; possibly TRBD1 for D (5 bases). V lost 3 bases and J 3 bases, leaving 8 bases between the germline ends. The CDR3 loop spans 13 amino acids. Germline CDR1 is LGHDT and CDR2 is YNNKEL (reference sequence). In DNA, the CDR3 is TGTGCCAGCAGCCAGGAGGGGTACTATGGCTACACCTTC. Its protein product is CASSQEGYYGYTF.

V gene TRBV7-9 combines with J gene TRBJ1-4; possibly TRBD1 for D (5 bases). Trimming left V 6 bases short and J 0 bases short, with 11 bases between. CDR3 length: 15 residues. Germline V gene data show CDR1 as SEHNR and CDR2 as FQNEAQ (reference sequence). The CDR3 DNA follows: TGTGCCAGCAGGGGGGGGTCCGCAACTAATGAAAAACTGTTTTTT. The encoded protein is CASRGGSATNEKLFF.

V gene TRBV27 combines with J gene TRBJ2-3; a possible D gene is TRBD2 (6 bases). The V end was cut by 7 bases, the J end by 0 bases, with 14 bases between. The CDR3 covers 15 residues. Germline V CDR1 and CDR2: MNHEY, SMNVEV (reference sequence). CDR3 protein: CASTLGGVSTDTQYF. DNA of the CDR3: TGTGCCAGCACCCTGGGCGGGGTGAGCACAGATACGCAGTATTTT.

Many counts were recorded for this clonotype. V and J are TRBV4-2 and TRBJ2-1; perhaps TRBD1 as D (5 bases). With 1 base removed from V and 0 bases from J, the gap between germline ends came to 13 bases. Germline V gene data show CDR1 as LGHNA and CDR2 as YNFKEQ. This CDR3 spans 17 amino acids. The CDR3 protein is CASSQVEWGLSYNEQFF. The DNA of the CDR3 is TGTGCCAGCAGCCAAGTTGAATGGGGCCTCTCCTACAATGAGCAGTTCTTC.

The CDR3 here is CASRPTGRRGLGYNEQFF. CDR3 DNA: TGTGCCAGCAGGCCCACAGGGCGCCGGGGACTAGGCTACAATGAGCAGTTCTTC. The chain has TRBV6-2 or TRBV6-3 and TRBJ2-1; 8 bases line up with TRBD2. The CDR3 has 18 amino acids. The V gene end was trimmed by 6 bases and the J gene end by 3 bases; junction bases not matched to a gene: 16. CDR1 and CDR2 (germline): MNHEY, SVGEGT.

This sequence joins TRBV3-1 and TRBJ2-3; perhaps TRBD2 as D (6 bases). Germline CDR1 is LGHDT and CDR2 is YNNKEL (reference sequence). The CDR3 is made up of 15 amino acids. Trimming pared 0 bases from V and 2 bases from J, leaving 9 bases between. The CDR3 nucleotides are TGTGCCAGCAGCCAAGAGGAGGGTCACACAGATACGCAGTATTTT. Its translation is CASSQEEGHTDTQYF.

The chain carries TRBV3-1 and TRBJ2-1, with a possible D match to TRBD2 (5 bases). Germline V CDR1 and CDR2: LGHDT, YNNKEL (reference sequence). CDR3 length: 18 amino acids. With 0 bases removed from V and 0 bases from J, the gap between germline ends came to 15 bases. The DNA for the CDR3 is TGTGCCAGCAGCCAAGATAGGGCTAGCCTACTCTCCTACAATGAGCAGTTCTTC. It codes for CASSQDRASLLSYNEQFF.

The chain combines TRBV12-3 or TRBV12-4 with TRBJ2-3, with D perhaps TRBD1 (5 bases). CDR3 length equals 11 residues. V lost 3 bases, J lost 11 bases, and 9 bases lay in between. The CDR3 here is CASSLGHRQYF. Written as DNA, the CDR3 is TGTGCCAGCAGTTTGGGGCACAGGCAGTATTTT.

This chain joins TRBV12-3 or TRBV12-4 and TRBJ1-1; D is perhaps TRBD1 (5 bases). The CDR3 contains 15 residues. Trimming left V 4 bases short and J 1 base short, with 13 bases between. The CDR3 region has the DNA TGTGCCAGCAGTTCCCGCCGGCAGGGGAACACTGAAGCTTTCTTT. Translation gives CASSSRRQGNTEAFF.

A note on this clonotype: A clone one base away is much larger, so this may be a read error. This chain links TRBV5-1 with TRBJ2-1; 12 nucleotides line up with TRBD2. CDR3 length: 18 residues. From germline, CDR1 is SGHRS and CDR2 YFSETQ. CDR3 bases: TGCGCCAGCAACTTGGCGGGACTAGCGGGCTCCGGCTACAATGAGCAGTTCTTC. It translates to CASNLAGLAGSGYNEQFF. The full variable domain, rest sourced from reference TRBV5-1 and TRBJ2-1, is KAGVTQTPRYLIKTRGQQVTLSCSPISGHRSVSWYQQTPGQGLQFLFEYFSETQRNKGNFPGRFSGRQFSNSRSEMNVSTLELGDSALYLCASNLAGLAGSGYNEQFFGPGTRLTVL.

This rearrangement joins TRBV28 to TRBJ1-1; D is perhaps TRBD1 (6 bases). V shed 6 bases and J shed 5 bases, with 19 bases lying between them. The CDR3 is 15 amino acids. CDR1 and CDR2 from the germline V gene are MDHEN and SYDVKM. CDR3 loop: CASREDRRGGTEAFF. CDR3 DNA sequence: TGTGCCAGCAGGGAAGACCGCAGGGGCGGAACTGAAGCTTTCTTT. Full variable domain (rest looked up from reference TRBV28 and TRBJ1-1): DVKVTQSSRYLVKRTGEKVFLECVQDMDHENMFWYRQDPGLGLRLIYFSYDVKMKEKGDIPEGYSVSREKKERFSLILESASTNQTSMYLCASREDRRGGTEAFFGQGTRLTVV.

The V gene is TRBV30, the J gene TRBJ2-1; D is uncertain. V lost 0 bases and J lost 8, with 5 bases in between. The CDR3 contains 11 residues. Germline assignment: CDR1 GTSNPN and CDR2 SVGIG (reference sequence). The CDR3 DNA sequence: TGTGCCTGGAGTGTAAAGTATGAGCAGTTCTTC. Residues: CAWSVKYEQFF.

With respect to this clonotype: This may be a read error, as it is one base from a much larger clone. The chain carries TRBV7-2 and TRBJ2-3, with D possibly TRBD2 on 5 matching bases. Germline assignment: CDR1 SGHTA and CDR2 FQGNSA. Trimming pared 10 bases from V and 1 base from J, leaving 21 bases between. This CDR3 is 16 amino acids long. CDR3 sequence: CAIQRGARGRTDTQYF. The CDR3 nucleotides read TGTGCCATACAACGAGGAGCGAGAGGGCGCACAGATACGCAGTATTTT.

This rearrangement joins TRBV11-3 to TRBJ2-7, with no clear D. V lost 0 bases and J 7 bases, leaving 13 bases between the germline ends. The CDR3 consists of 14 residues. CDR1 and CDR2 from the germline V gene are SGHNT and YENEEA. The DNA of the CDR3 is TGTGCCAGCAGCTTAGATGCCAGGTTGGATGAGCAGTACTTC. This encodes CASSLDARLDEQYF.

The rearrangement uses TRBV5-1 and TRBJ2-2; D not certain. The CDR3 totals 15 residues. The germline V gene has CDR1 SGHRS and CDR2 YFSETQ. Trimming took off 4 bases at V and 3 bases at J, with 13 bases between the two ends. CDR3 in DNA: TGCGCCAGCAGCGCCAACGTCGCGGACACCGGGGAGCTGTTTTTT. It translates to CASSANVADTGELFF.